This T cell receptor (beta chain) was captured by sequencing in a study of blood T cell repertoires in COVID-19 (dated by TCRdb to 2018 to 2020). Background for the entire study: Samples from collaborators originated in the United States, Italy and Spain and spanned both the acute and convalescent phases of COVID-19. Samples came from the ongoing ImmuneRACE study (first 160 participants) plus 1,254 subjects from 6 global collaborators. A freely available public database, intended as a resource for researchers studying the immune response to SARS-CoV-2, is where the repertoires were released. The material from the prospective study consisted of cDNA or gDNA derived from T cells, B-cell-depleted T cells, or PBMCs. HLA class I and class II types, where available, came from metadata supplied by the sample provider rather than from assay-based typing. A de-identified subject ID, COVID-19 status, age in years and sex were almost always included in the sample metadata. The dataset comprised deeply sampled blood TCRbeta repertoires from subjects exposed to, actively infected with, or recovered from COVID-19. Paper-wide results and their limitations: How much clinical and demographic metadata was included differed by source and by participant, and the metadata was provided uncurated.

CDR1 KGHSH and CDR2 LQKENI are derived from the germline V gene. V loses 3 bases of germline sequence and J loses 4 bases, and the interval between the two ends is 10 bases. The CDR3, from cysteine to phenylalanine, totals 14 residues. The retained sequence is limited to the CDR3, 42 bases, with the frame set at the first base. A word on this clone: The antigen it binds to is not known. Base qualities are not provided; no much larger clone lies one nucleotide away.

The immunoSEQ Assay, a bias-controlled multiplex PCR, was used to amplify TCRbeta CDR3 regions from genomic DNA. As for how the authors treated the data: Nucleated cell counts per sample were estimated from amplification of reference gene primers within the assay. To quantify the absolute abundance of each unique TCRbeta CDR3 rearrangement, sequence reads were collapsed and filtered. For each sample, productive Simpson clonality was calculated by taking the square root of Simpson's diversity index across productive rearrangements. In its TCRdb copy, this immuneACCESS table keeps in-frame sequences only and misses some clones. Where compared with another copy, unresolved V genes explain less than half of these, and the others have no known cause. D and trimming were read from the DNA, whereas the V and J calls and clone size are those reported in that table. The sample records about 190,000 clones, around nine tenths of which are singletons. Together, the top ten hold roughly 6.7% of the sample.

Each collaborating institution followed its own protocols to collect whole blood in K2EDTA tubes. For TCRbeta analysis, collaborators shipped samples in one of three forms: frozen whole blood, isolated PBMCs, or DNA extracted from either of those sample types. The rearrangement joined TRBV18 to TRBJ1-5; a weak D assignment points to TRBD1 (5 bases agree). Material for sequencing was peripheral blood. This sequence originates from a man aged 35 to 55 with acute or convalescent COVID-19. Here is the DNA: TGTGCCAGCTCACCGAGCGCAGGGAATCAGCCCCAGCATTTT. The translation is CASSPSAGNQPQHF.